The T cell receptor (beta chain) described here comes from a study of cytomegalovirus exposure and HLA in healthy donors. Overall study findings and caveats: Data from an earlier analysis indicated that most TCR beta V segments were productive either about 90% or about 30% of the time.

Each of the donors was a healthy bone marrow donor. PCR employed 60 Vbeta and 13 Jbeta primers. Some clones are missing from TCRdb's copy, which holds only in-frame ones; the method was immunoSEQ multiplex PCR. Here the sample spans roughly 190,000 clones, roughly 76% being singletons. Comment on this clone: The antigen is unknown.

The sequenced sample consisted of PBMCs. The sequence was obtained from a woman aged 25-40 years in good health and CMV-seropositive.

This chain's CDR3 is CASSQGTSGSNEQFF. DNA of the CDR3: TGTGCCAGCAGCCAAGGGACTAGCGGGTCGAATGAGCAGTTCTTC. The V and J genes are TRBV7-9 and TRBJ2-1; TRBD2 agrees at 12 bases. V shed 5 bases and J 7 bases; nucleotides not matched to a gene: 6. The CDR3 covers 15 residues. Per germline, CDR1 SEHNR and CDR2 FQNEAQ (reference sequence). Drawing the rest from reference TRBV7-9 and TRBJ2-1, the complete variable domain is DTGVSQNPRHKITKRGQNVTFRCDPISEHNRLYWYRQTLGQGPEFLTYFQNEAQLEKSRLLSDRFSAERPKGSFSTLEIQRTEQGDSAMYLCASSQGTSGSNEQFFGPGTRLTVL.